This record covers a single TCR beta chain. The sequenced fragment ends 3 residues before the CDR3 boundary, so the rest is inferred from the germline J gene. CDR1 and CDR2 (germline): SNHLY, FYNNEI. CDR3 size: 15 residues. Assay: immunoSEQ multiplex PCR; the TCRdb copy retains only in-frame clones and omits some. This repertoire includes some 40,000 clones. This entry comes from a study of T cells in women clearing cervical HPV infection. This clonotype was obtained from a woman aged 18-70 years with a cervical HPV16 infection that either progressed to CIN3+ or cleared (not recorded which). Material: blood buffy coat. The chain carries TRBV2 and TRBJ2-2; 11 bases match TRBD1. CDR3 DNA, as far as it was read: TGTGCCAGCAGACAAACCTCGGGACAGGGGGGAAAG. The encoded protein is CASRQTSGQGGK. The full CDR3 is CASRQTSGQGGKLFF.